The 2 T cell receptor beta chains presented below share a single source sample, sequenced in a study of OX40 agonist ivuxolimab in advanced cancers. This table comes from immunoSEQ multiplex PCR, and its TCRdb copy is limited to in-frame clones, with some not included. The sample contains around 45,000 clones, approximately 80% of which appear only once. The sequencing here drew on CD4+ or CD8+ T cells sorted from blood, taken in a trial of the OX40 agonist ivuxolimab. Receptor source: an adult with an advanced solid tumor such as melanoma, head and neck, liver or kidney cancer.

The chain employs TRBV28 and TRBJ2-7; 7 nucleotides agree with TRBD2. With V trimmed by 7 bases and J by 4 bases, 10 bases remained unmatched. CDR1 and CDR2 from the germline V gene are MDHEN and SYDVKM. The CDR3 covers 14 residues. DNA of the CDR3: TGTGCCAGCAACGGGGCGGGAGAGGTTTACGAGCAGTACTTC. This translates into CASNGAGEVYEQYF. Combining the CDR3 with reference TRBV28 and TRBJ2-7 gives the whole variable domain DVKVTQSSRYLVKRTGEKVFLECVQDMDHENMFWYRQDPGLGLRLIYFSYDVKMKEKGDIPEGYSVSREKKERFSLILESASTNQTSMYLCASNGAGEVYEQYFGPGTRLTVT.

This clone was found a few times. The chain carries TRBV5-4 and TRBJ2-3; TRBD1 or TRBD2 may be the D gene (5 bases each). The germline V gene encodes CDR1 SGHNT and CDR2 YYREEE (reference sequence). V was pared by 0 bases and J by 1 base, with 15 bases between. This CDR3 contains 17 residues. The CDR3 bases are TGTGCCAGCAGCTTGGGGGGGAATGGCCCGGGCACAGATACGCAGTATTTT. It specifies CASSLGGNGPGTDTQYF.